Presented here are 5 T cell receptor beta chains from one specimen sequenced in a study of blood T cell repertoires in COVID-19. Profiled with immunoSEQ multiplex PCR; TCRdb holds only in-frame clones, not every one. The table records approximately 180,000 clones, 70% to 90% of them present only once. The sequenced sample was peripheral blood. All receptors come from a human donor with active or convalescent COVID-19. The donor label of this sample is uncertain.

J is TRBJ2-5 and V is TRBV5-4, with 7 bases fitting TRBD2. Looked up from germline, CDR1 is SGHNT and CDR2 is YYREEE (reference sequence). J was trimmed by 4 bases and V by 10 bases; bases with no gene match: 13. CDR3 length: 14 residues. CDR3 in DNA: TGTGCCCAGCCTGGGCGGGAGAGTAGAGAGACCCAGTACTTC. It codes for CAQPGRESRETQYF.

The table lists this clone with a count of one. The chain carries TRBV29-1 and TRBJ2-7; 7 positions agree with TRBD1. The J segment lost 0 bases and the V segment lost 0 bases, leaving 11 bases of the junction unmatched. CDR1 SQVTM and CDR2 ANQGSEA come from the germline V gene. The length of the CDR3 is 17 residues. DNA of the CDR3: TGCAGCGTTGAAGAGACAGGGTGGGACAGAAGCTCCTACGAGCAGTACTTC. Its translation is CSVEETGWDRSSYEQYF.

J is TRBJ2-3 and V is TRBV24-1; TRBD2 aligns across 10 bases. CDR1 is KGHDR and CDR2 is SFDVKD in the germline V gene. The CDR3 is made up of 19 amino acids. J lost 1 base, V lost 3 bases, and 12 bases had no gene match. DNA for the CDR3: TGTGCCACCAGTGATGAACCGGGACTAGCGACGCTCGGCACAGATACGCAGTATTTT. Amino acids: CATSDEPGLATLGTDTQYF.

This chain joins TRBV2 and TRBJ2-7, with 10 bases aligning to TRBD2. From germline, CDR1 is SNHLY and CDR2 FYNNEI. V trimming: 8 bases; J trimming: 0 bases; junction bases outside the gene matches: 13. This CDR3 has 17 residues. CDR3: CASGPWRTSGLSYEQYF. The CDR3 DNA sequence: TGTGCCAGCGGGCCCTGGCGGACTAGCGGACTCTCCTACGAGCAGTACTTC. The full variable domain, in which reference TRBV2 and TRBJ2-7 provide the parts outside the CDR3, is EPEVTQTPSHQVTQMGQEVILRCVPISNHLYFYWYRQILGQKVEFLVSFYNNEISEKSEIFDDQFSVERPDGSNFTLKIRSTKLEDSAMYFCASGPWRTSGLSYEQYFGPGTRLTVT.

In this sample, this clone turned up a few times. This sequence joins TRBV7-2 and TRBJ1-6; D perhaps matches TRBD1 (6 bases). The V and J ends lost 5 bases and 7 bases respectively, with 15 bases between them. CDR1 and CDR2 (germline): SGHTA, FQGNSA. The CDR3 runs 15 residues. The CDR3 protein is CASSPYRVTNSPLHF. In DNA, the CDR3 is TGTGCCAGCAGCCCCTACAGGGTGACGAATTCACCCCTCCACTTT. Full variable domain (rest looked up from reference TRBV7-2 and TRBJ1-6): GAGVSQSPSNKVTEKGKDVELRCDPISGHTALYWYRQSLGQGLEFLIYFQGNSAPDKSGLPSDRFSAERTGGSVSTLTIQRTQQEDSAVYLCASSPYRVTNSPLHFGNGTRLTVT.